This TCR beta chain came from a study of T cells in Graves' hyperthyroidism and ophthalmopathy. For the study at large: Staff took peripheral blood when the initial diagnosis was made, before any treatment began.

Broader study findings: The model identified upcoming ophthalmopathy a median around 7.1 months ahead of onset. Appearing also in blood were most of the thyroid clonotypes expanded above 0.001.

Ophthalmopathy cases met thresholds of Clinical Activity Score at least 3, NOSPECS grade at least 4 and duration under 3 months. CDR1 and CDR2 from the germline V gene are MNHEY and SVGEGT. The CDR3 loop spans 16 amino acids. Trimming removed 7 bases from V and 5 bases from J; junction bases left unmatched: 14. What was amplified from RNA transcripts were TCR beta CDR3 regions. An initial round of RT-PCR targeting the TCR CDR3 relied on the HTBI primer set. TCRdb re-called the multiplex PCR reads through MiXCR, storing one row per CDR3 protein. The sample carries 500,000 to 650,000 distinct CDR3 sequences, 15% to 20% recorded once. This clonotype came up a few times. What it recognizes is unknown.

The sequenced material came from blood. The clonotype was recovered from a man aged 35-49 years with Graves' ophthalmopathy. V gene TRBV6-2 or TRBV6-3 combines with J gene TRBJ2-1, with 7 positions matching TRBD1. CDR3 in DNA: TGTGCCAGCACCCGACCCCTCGACAGGGCCCACAATGAGCAGTTCTTC. Its protein is CASTRPLDRAHNEQFF.